This T cell receptor beta chain was sequenced in a study of CD8 T cells in ankylosing spondylitis. Findings of the study overall: Among TCR beta sequences, a motif of about 8 highly homologous variants appeared characteristic of ankylosing spondylitis blood. Existing reports had already noted some motif variants in reactive arthritis synovial fluid and blood.

A few counts support this clonotype. Its antigen is currently unknown. Losses at the gene ends were 0 bases for V and 1 base for J; bases not matched to a gene: 2. There are 16 residues in the CDR3. Germline V lookup: CDR1 KGHDR, CDR2 SFDVKD. One entry per CDR3 protein, called by TCRdb with MiXCR from the 5' RACE reads. The sample has 200,000 to 250,000 distinct CDR3 sequences, 7% to 8% seen once. The sequence came from a male donor with ankylosing spondylitis. Sequenced sample: blood, either unsorted or a sorted T cell fraction (not recorded which). This rearrangement joins TRBV24-1 to TRBJ2-3; 8 positions agree with TRBD2. CDR3 coding DNA: TGTGCCACCAGTGATTTGGCGGGAGGTGGCACAGATACGCAGTATTTT. Its translation is CATSDLAGGGTDTQYF.